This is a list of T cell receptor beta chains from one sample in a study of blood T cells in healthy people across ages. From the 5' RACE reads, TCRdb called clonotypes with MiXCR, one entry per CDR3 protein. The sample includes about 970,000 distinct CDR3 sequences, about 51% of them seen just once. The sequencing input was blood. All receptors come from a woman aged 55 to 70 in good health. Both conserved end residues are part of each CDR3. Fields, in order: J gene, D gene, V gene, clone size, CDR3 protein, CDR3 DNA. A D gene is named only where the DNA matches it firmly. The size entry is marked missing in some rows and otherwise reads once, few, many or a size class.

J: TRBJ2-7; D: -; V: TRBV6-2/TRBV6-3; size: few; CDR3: CASRRAAGPYEQYF; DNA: TGTGCCAGCCGTCGGGCAGCGGGCCCCTACGAGCAGTACTTC
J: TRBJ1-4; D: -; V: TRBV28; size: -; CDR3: CASSLVQGGGEKLFF; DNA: TGTGCCAGCAGTTTAGTCCAGGGTGGAGGGGAAAAACTGTTTTTT
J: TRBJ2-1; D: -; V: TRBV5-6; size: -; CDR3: CASSLTAQSSYNEQFF; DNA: TGTGCCAGCAGCTTGACAGCCCAGAGCTCCTACAATGAGCAGTTCTTC
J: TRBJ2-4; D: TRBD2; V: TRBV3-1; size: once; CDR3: CASSQDGTRRGDIQYF; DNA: TGTGCCAGCAGCCAAGATGGGACTCGGCGGGGGGACATTCAGTACTTC
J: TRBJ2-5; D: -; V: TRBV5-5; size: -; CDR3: CASTIPGGRETQYF; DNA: TGTGCCAGCACCATACCCGGGGGCAGGGAGACCCAGTACTTC
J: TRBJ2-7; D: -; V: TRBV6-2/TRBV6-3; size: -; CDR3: CASSYYVGTSGEQYF; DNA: TGTGCCAGCAGTTACTACGTCGGGACATCCGGGGAGCAGTACTTC
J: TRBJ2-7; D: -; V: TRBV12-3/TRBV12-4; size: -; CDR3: CAGSTTAGYEQYF; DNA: TGTGCCGGCAGTACTACAGCTGGCTACGAGCAGTACTTC
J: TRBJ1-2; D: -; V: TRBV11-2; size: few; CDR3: CASSLVPEGSYTF; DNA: TGTGCCAGCAGCTTAGTCCCCGAAGGGAGCTACACCTTC
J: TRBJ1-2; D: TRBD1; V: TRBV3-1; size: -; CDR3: CASSQGGVTGSGYTF; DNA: TGTGCCAGCAGCCAAGGAGGCGTGACAGGGTCGGGCTACACCTTC
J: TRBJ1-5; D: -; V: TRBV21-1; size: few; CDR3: CASSIEGQANQPQHF; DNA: TGTGCCAGCAGCATTGAGGGACAGGCAAATCAGCCCCAGCATTTT
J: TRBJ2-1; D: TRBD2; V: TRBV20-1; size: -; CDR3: CSASVGLAGYNEQFF; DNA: TGCAGTGCTAGCGTGGGACTAGCGGGTTACAATGAGCAGTTCTTC
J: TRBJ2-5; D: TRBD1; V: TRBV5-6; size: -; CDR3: CASSQPGQERIQYF; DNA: TGTGCCAGCAGTCAACCGGGACAGGAGCGGATCCAGTACTTC
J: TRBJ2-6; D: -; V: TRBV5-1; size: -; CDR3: CASSSAISGANVLTF; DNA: TGCGCCAGCAGCTCCGCCATTTCTGGGGCCAACGTCCTGACTTTC
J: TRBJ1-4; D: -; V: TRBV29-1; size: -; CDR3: CSVEDGGNEKLFF; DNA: TGCAGCGTTGAAGATGGGGGAAATGAAAAACTGTTTTTT
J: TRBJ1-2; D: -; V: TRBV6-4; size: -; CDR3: CASSDYYGYTF; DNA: TGTGCCAGCAGTGACTACTATGGCTACACCTTC
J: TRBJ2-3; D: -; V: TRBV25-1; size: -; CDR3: CASSPRLLTGSSDTQYF; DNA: TGTGCCAGCAGTCCAAGATTATTGACAGGATCATCAGATACGCAGTATTTT
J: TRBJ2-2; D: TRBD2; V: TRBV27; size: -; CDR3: CASSRVPGLNTGELFF; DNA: TGTGCCAGCAGTCGGGTCCCGGGACTAAACACCGGGGAGCTGTTTTTT
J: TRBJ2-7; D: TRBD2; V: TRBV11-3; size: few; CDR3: CASSLESGSGYEQYF; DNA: TGTGCCAGCAGCTTAGAGAGCGGGAGTGGTTACGAGCAGTACTTC
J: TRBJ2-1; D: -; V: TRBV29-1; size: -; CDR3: CSVDRGREQFF; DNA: TGCAGCGTTGACAGGGGACGTGAGCAGTTCTTC
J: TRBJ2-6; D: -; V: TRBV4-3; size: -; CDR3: CASSHWGANVLTF; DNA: TGCGCCAGCAGCCACTGGGGGGCCAACGTCCTGACTTTC
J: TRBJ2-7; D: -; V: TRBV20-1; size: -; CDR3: CSAGGGEVYEQYF; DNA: TGCAGTGCTGGGGGCGGAGAGGTCTACGAGCAGTACTTC
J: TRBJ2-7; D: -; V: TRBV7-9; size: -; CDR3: CASKPGQTYEQYF; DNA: TGTGCCAGCAAGCCGGGACAAACCTACGAGCAGTACTTC
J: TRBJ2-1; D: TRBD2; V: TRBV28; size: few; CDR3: CASRPSGGSYNEQFF; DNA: TGTGCCAGCAGGCCTAGCGGGGGCTCCTACAATGAGCAGTTCTTC
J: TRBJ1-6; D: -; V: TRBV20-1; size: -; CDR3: CSASSQSSNSPLHF; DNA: TGCAGTGCTAGCTCCCAGAGTAGTAATTCACCCCTCCACTTT
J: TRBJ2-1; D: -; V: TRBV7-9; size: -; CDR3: CASNWDYNEQFF; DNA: TGTGCCAGCAACTGGGACTACAATGAGCAGTTCTTC
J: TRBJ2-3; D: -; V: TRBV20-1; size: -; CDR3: CSARDQETDTQYF; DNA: TGCAGTGCTAGAGATCAGGAGACAGATACGCAGTATTTT
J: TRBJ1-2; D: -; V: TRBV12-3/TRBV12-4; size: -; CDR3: CAGHLGLNYGYTF; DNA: TGTGCCGGTCATCTCGGACTAAACTATGGTTACACCTTC
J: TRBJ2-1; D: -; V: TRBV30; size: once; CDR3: CAWSVRGARNEQFF; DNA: TGTGCCTGGAGTGTACGAGGGGCGAGGAATGAGCAGTTCTTC
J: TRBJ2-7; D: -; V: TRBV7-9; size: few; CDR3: CASSFSLAGILPEQYF; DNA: TGTGCCAGCAGCTTTAGCCTGGCAGGGATCCTCCCCGAGCAGTACTTC
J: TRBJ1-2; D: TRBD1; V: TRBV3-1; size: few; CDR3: CASSRQGVEGYTF; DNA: TGTGCCAGCAGTAGACAGGGGGTGGAAGGCTACACCTTC
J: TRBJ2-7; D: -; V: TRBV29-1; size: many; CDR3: CSVGGRQGYSYEQYF; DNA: TGCAGCGTTGGAGGGAGGCAGGGGTATTCCTACGAGCAGTACTTC
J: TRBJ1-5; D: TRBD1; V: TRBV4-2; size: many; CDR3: CASSQGVGQGLNQPQHF; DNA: TGTGCCAGCAGCCAAGGGGTGGGACAGGGCTTGAATCAGCCCCAGCATTTT
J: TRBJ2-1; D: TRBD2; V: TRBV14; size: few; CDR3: CASSTLRLASGYNEQFF; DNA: TGTGCCAGCAGCACCCTACGACTGGCTAGCGGATACAATGAGCAGTTCTTC
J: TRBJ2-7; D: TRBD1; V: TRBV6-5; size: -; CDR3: CASRPGTGVSEQYF; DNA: TGTGCCAGCAGACCCGGGACAGGGGTAAGCGAGCAGTACTTC
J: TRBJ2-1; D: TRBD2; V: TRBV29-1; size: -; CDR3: CSVARGVNEQFF; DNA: TGCAGCGTTGCCCGGGGGGTCAATGAGCAGTTCTTC
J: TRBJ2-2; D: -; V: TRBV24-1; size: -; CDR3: CATSDSRQRTGELFF; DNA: TGTGCCACCAGTGACTCGAGGCAGAGGACCGGGGAGCTGTTTTTT
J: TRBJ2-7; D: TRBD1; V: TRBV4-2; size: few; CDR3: CASSQVAPGQVDYEQYF; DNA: TGTGCCAGCAGCCAAGTGGCCCCGGGACAGGTGGACTACGAGCAGTACTTC
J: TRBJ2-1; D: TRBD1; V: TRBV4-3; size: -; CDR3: CASSQAGTGYNEQFF; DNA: TGCGCCAGCAGCCAAGCCGGGACAGGGTACAATGAGCAGTTCTTC
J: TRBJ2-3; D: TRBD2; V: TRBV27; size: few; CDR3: CASSFNSGSSTDTQYF; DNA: TGTGCCAGCAGTTTCAATAGCGGGAGTAGCACAGATACGCAGTATTTT
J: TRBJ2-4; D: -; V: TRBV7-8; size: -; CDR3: CASSLGPAAAKNIQYF; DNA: TGTGCCAGCAGCTTAGGGCCCGCGGCGGCCAAAAACATTCAGTACTTC
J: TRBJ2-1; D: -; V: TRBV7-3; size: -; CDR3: CASSLISKHAGSEQFF; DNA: TGTGCCAGCAGCTTAATTTCGAAGCACGCCGGATCTGAGCAGTTCTTC
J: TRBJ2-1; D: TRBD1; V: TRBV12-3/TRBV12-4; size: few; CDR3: CASRPGTGSNEQFF; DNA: TGTGCCAGCAGACCCGGGACAGGGAGTAATGAGCAGTTCTTC
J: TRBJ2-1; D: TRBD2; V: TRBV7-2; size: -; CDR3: CASSLREPNQAEQFF; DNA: TGTGCCAGCAGCCTGCGGGAGCCTAACCAGGCTGAGCAGTTCTTC
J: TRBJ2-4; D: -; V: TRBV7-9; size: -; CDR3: CSSSTNRVGQYF; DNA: TGTTCCAGCAGCACCAACAGGGTCGGTCAGTACTTC
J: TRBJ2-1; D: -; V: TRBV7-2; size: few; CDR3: CASSLDGVGNEQFF; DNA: TGTGCCAGCAGCTTAGATGGGGTAGGGAATGAGCAGTTCTTC
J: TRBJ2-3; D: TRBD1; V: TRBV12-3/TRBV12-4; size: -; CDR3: CASRQGADTQYF; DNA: TGTGCCAGCAGACAGGGGGCAGATACGCAGTATTTT
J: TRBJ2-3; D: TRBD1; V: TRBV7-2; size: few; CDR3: CASSRDRGQDTDTQYF; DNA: TGTGCCAGCAGCAGAGACAGGGGGCAGGACACGGATACGCAGTATTTT
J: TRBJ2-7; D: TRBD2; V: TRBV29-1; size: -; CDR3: CSVAPSGSGEQYF; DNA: TGCAGCGTTGCCCCTAGCGGGAGTGGGGAGCAGTACTTC
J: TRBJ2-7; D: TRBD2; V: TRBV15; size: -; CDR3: CATSREILAGGAYEQYF; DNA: TGTGCCACCAGCAGGGAGATCCTAGCGGGAGGTGCCTACGAGCAGTACTTC